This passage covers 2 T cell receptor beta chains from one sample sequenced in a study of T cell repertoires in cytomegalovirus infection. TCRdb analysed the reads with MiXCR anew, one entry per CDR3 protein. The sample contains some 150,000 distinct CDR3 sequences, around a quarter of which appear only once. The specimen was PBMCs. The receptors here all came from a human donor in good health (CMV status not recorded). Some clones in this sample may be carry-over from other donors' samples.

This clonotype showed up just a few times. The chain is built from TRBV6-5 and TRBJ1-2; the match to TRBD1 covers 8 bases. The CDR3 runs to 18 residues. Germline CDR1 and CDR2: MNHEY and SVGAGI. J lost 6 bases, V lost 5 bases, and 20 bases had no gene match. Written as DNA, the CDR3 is TGTGCCAGCAGTCCGTTGGGAATCAGGGGGCGCGAGGACCATGGCTACACCTTC. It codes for CASSPLGIRGREDHGYTF.

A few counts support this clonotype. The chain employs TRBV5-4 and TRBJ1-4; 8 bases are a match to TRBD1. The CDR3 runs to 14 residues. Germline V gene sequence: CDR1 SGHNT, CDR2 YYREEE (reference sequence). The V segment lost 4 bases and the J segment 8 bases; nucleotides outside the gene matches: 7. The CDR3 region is CASSLTGVEEKLFF. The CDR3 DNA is TGTGCCAGCAGCCTGACAGGGGTAGAAGAAAAACTGTTTTTT.